This T cell receptor (beta chain) was captured in a study of T cell repertoires in cytomegalovirus infection. Study-wide background: Well-studied HLA-B-restricted CMV epitopes were used in the study alongside recently identified HLA-C-restricted ones. Public TCR beta signatures marked donors with CMV infection and the matching HLA.

TCRdb passed the reads through MiXCR, listing each CDR3 protein once. The table has 70,000 or so distinct CDR3 sequences, around 27% seen once. This clonotype came up a few times. Its cognate antigen is unknown. Study-level findings and limits: Within the response measured ex vivo, HLA-C-restricted CMV-specific TCR beta clonotypes were dominant. Of the TCR beta families, the public ones yielded a cumulative frequency that identified carriers of CMV plus the relevant HLA.

Germline V CDR1 and CDR2: LNHDA, SQIVND (reference sequence). This CDR3 is built from 13 residues. Trimming cost V 4 bases and J 6 bases, with 12 bases left between them. The TCR was taken from a human donor in good health (CMV status not recorded). Some clones in this sample may be carry-over from other donors' samples. The rearrangement links TRBV19 to TRBJ1-2; perhaps TRBD1 as D (6 bases). Specimen: CD8+ T cells from cultured PBMCs, collected from culture after CMV antigen stimulation. In nucleotides, the CDR3 is TGTGCCAGTAGTAGCGGGACAAACCATGGCTACACCTTC. It translates to CASSSGTNHGYTF.